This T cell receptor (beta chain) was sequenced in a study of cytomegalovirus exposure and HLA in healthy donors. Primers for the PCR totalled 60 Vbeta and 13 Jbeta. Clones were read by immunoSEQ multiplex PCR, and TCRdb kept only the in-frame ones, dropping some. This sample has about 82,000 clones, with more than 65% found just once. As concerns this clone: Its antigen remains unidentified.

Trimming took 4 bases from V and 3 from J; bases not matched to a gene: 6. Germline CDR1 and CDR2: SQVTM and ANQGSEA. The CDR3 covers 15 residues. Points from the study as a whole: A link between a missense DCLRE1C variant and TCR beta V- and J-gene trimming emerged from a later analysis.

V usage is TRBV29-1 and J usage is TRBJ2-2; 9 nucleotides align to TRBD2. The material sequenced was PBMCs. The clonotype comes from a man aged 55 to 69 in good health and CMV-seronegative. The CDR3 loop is CSVVGGRADTGELFF. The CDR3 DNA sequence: TGCAGCGTTGTGGGCGGGAGGGCCGACACCGGGGAGCTGTTTTTT.